A single T cell receptor (beta chain) is shown here with its context. Its specificity is not known. The record originates from a study of beta chain features in type 1 diabetes. Study-wide results and caveats: The study found moderately but significantly shorter TCRB CDR3s in all four CD4+ subsets of Type 1 diabetes patients. Researchers reported that naive, central memory and Treg TCRB repertoires appeared more similar in patients than in healthy donors.

Sequencing targeted expressed TCRB transcripts, as all isolated RNA had been reverse transcribed. The average output of naive, central memory and regulatory T cell samples was 3.6 million or so reads. Produced via immunoSEQ multiplex PCR; TCRdb's table is partial and in-frame only. The repertoire holds 23,000 or so clones, with approximately 69% as singletons. Germline V CDR1 and CDR2: SGHRS, YFSETQ. The V and J ends lost 6 bases and 2 bases, in that order; junction bases with no gene match: 3. The CDR3 spans 13 residues. This sequence joins TRBV5-1 and TRBJ2-3; 7 bases fit TRBD1. The sequencing input was Tregs from blood. This receptor was taken from a man aged 18 to 29 with type 1 diabetes. The CDR3 region is CASTGQATDTQYF. CDR3 coding DNA: TGCGCCAGCACCGGACAGGCCACAGATACGCAGTATTTT.